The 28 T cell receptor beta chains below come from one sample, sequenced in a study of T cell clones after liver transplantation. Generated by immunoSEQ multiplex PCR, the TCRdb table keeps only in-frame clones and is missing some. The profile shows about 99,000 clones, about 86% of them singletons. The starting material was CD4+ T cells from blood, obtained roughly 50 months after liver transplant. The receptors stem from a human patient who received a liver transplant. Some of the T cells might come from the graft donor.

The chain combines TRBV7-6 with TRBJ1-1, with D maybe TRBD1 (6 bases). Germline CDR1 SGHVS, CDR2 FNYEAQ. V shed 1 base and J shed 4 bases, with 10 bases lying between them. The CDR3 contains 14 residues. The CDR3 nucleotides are TGTGCCAGCAGCTTAGGGGGGGGCTCCACTGAAGCTTTCTTT. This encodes CASSLGGGSTEAFF.

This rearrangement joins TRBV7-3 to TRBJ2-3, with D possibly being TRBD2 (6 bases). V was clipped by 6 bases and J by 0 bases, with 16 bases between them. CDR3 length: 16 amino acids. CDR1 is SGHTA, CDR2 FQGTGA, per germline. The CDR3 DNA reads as TGTGCCAGCAGTCCCTCCCGCGGAGGGAGCACAGATACGCAGTATTTT. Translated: CASSPSRGGSTDTQYF.

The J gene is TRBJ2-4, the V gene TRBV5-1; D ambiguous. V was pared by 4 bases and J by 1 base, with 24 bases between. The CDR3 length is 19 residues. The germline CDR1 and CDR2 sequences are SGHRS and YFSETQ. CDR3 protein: CASSTDTVFSPAAKNIQYF. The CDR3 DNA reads TGCGCCAGCAGCACCGACACAGTATTTTCCCCGGCCGCCAAAAACATTCAGTACTTC.

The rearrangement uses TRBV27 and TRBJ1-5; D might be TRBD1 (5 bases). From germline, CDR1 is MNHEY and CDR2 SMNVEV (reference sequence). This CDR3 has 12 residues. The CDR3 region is CATGQGNQPQHF. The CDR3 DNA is TGTGCAACCGGACAAGGCAATCAGCCCCAGCATTTT.

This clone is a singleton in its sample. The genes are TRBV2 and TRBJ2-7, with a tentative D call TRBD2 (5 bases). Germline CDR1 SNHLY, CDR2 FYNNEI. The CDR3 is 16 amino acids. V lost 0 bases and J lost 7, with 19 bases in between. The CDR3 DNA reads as TGTGCCAGCAGTGAAGCGCAGTTTGGAGGCCCCATAGAGCAGTACTTC. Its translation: CASSEAQFGGPIEQYF.

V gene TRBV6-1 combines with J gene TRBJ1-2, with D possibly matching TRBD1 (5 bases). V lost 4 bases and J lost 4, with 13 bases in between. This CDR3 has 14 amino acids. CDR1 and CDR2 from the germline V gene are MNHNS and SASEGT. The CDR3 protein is CASSGTFYGYGYTF. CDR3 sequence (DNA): TGTGCCAGCAGTGGGACATTTTACGGCTATGGCTACACCTTC.

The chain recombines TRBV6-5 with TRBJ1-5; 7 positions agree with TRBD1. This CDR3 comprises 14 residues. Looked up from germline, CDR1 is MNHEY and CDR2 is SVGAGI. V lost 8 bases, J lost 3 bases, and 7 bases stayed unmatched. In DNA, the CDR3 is TGTGCCAGCGGAGGGGGCGCGGACAATCAGCCCCAGCATTTT. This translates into CASGGGADNQPQHF.

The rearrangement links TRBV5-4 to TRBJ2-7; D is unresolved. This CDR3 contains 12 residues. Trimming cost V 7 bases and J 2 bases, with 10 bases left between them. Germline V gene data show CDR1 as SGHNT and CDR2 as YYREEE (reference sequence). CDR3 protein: CASGLGTYEQYF. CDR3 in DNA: TGTGCCAGCGGCCTAGGGACCTACGAGCAGTACTTC.

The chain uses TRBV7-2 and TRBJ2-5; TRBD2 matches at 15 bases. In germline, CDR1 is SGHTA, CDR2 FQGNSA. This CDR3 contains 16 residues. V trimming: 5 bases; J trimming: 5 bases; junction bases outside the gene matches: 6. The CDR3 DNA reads TGTGCCAGCAGCCCCGGGACTAGCGGGAGGATGGAGACCCAGTACTTC. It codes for CASSPGTSGRMETQYF.

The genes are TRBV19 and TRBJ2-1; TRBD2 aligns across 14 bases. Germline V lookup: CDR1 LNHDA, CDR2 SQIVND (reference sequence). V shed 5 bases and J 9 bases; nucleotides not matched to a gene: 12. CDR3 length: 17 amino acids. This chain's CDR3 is CASSLRLAGGPGGEQFF. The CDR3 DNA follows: TGTGCCAGTAGTCTTCGACTAGCGGGAGGGCCTGGGGGTGAGCAGTTCTTC.

The CDR3 here is CASSPGTGAETQYF. CDR3 sequence (DNA): TGTGCCAGCTCACCCGGGACAGGGGCAGAGACCCAGTACTTC. The gene calls are TRBV18 and TRBJ2-5, with 10 bases lining up with TRBD1. The V gene's germline CDR1 is KGHSH and CDR2 LQKENI. This CDR3 is 14 amino acids long. Trimming cost V 3 bases and J 4 bases; bases outside gene matches: 2.

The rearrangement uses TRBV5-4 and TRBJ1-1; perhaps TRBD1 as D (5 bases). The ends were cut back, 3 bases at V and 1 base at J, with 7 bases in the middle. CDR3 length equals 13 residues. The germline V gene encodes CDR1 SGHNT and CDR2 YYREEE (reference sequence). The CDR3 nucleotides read TGTGCCAGCAGCTACGACAGGAACACTGAAGCTTTCTTT. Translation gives CASSYDRNTEAFF.

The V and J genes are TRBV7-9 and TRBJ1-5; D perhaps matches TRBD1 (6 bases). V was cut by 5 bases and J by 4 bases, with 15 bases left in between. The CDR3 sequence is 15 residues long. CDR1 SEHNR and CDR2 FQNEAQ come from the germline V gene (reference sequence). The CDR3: CASSPTGQNNQPQHF. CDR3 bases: TGTGCCAGCAGCCCAACCGGACAGAATAATCAGCCCCAGCATTTT.

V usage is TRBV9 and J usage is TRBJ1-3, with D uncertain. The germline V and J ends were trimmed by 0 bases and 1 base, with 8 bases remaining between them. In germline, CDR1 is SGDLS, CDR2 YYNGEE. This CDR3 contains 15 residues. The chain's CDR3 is CASSVVEGSGNTIYF. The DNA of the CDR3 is TGTGCCAGCAGCGTAGTAGAGGGATCTGGAAACACCATATATTTT.

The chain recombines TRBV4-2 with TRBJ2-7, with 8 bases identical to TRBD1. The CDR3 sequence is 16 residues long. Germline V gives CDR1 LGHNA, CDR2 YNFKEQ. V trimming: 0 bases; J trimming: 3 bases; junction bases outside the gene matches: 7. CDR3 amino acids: CASSQDGDRGLYEQYF. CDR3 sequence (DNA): TGTGCCAGCAGCCAAGATGGCGACAGGGGACTCTACGAGCAGTACTTC.

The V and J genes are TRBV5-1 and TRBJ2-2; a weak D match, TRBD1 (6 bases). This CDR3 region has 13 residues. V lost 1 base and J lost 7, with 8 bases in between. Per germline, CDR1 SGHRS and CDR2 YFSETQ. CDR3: CASSLHRDGELFF. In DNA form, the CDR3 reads TGCGCCAGCAGCTTGCACAGGGACGGGGAGCTGTTTTTT.

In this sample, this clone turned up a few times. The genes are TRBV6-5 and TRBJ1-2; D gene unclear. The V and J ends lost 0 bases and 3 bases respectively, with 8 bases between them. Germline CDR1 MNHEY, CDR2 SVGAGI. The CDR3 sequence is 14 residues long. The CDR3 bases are TGTGCCAGCAGTTACTCCGCAGCCTACTATGGCTACACCTTC. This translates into CASSYSAAYYGYTF.

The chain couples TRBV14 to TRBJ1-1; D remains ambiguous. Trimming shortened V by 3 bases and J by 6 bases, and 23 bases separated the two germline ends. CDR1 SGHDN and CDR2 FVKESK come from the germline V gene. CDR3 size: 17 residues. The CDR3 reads CASSHRRSAGIPPEAFF. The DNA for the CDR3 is TGTGCCAGCAGCCACCGAAGGTCAGCGGGGATCCCGCCTGAAGCTTTCTTT.

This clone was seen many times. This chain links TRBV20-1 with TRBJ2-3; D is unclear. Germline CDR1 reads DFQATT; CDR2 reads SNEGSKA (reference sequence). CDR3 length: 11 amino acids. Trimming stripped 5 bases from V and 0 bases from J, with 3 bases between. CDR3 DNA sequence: TGCAGTGCTTCTAGCACAGATACGCAGTATTTT. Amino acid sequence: CSASSTDTQYF.

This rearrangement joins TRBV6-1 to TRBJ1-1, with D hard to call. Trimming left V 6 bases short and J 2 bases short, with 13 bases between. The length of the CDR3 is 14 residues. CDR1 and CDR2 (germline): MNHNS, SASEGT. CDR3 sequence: CASRHPPGNTEAFF. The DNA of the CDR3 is TGTGCCAGCAGGCACCCTCCCGGCAACACTGAAGCTTTCTTT.

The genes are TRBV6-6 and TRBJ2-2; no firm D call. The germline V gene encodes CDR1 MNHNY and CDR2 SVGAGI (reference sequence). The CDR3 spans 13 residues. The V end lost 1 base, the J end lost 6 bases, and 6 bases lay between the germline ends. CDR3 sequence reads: CASSYWDSGELFF. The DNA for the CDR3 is TGTGCCAGCAGTTACTGGGATTCCGGGGAGCTGTTTTTT.

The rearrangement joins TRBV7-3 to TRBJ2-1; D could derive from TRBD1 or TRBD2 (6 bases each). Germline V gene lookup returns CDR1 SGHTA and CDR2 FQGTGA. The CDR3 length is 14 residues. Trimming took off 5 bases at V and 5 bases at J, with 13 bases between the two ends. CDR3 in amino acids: CASSVKGGHNEQFF. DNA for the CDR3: TGTGCCAGCAGCGTCAAAGGGGGGCACAATGAGCAGTTCTTC.

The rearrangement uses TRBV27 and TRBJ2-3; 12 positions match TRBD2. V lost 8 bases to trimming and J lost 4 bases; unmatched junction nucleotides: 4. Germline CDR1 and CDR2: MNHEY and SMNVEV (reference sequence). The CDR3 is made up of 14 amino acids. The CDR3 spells CASAGLAGSDTQYF. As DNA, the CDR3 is TGTGCCAGCGCTGGACTAGCGGGATCAGATACGCAGTATTTT.

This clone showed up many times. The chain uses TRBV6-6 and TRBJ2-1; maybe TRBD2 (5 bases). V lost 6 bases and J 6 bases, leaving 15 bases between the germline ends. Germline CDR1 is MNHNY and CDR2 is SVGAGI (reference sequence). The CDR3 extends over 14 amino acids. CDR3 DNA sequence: TGTGCCAGCAGCTCCCCTCGGGGTAGCAATGAGCAGTTCTTC. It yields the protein CASSSPRGSNEQFF.

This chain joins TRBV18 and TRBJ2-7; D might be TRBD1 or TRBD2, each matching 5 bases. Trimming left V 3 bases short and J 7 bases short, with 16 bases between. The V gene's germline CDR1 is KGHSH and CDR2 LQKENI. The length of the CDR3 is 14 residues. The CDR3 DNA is TGTGCCAGCTCACCTACCTACGGGGCGAGGGAGCAGTACTTC. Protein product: CASSPTYGAREQYF. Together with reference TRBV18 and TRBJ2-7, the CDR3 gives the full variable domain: NAGVMQNPRHLVRRRGQEARLRCSPMKGHSHVYWYRQLPEEGLKFMVYLQKENIIDESGMPKERFSAEFPKEGPSILRIQQVVRGDSAAYFCASSPTYGAREQYFGPGTRLTVT.

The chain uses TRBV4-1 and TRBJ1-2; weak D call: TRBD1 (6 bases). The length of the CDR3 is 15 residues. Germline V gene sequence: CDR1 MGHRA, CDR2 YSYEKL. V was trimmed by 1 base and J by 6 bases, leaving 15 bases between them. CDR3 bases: TGCGCCAGCAGCCAAGGCATCTGGGGGGCGCATGGCTACACCTTC. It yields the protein CASSQGIWGAHGYTF.

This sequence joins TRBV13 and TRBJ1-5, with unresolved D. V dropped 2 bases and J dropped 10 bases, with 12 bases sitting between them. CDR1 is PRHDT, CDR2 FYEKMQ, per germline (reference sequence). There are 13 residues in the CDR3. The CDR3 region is CASSLSRDKPQHF. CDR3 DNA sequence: TGTGCCAGCAGCTTAAGTAGAGACAAACCCCAGCATTTT.

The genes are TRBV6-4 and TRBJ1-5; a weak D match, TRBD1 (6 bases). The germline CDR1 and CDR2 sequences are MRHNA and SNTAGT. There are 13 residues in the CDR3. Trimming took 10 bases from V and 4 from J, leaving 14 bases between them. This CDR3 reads CAITGTTNQPQHF. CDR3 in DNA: TGTGCCATCACCGGGACAACTAATCAGCCCCAGCATTTT.